Described below is a single T cell receptor (beta chain) sequence and its context. Per the original methods: Reference gene primer amplification yielded estimated nucleated cell counts. The assay was immunoSEQ multiplex PCR, and TCRdb's table has in-frame clones only and misses some. V, J and clone size are taken as reported in that table, and D and trimming were inferred from the DNA itself. This sample has approximately 300,000 clones, with 75% to 90% found just once. The data are from a study of blood T cell repertoires in COVID-19. The CDR3 covers 13 residues. With 4 bases removed from V and 11 bases from J, the gap between germline ends came to 15 bases. From germline, CDR1 is SNHLY and CDR2 FYNNEI. Those enrolled, adults aged roughly 18 to 95 years, came from about 24 US areas.

This sequence originates from a woman between 25 and 40 years old who had been exposed to COVID-19. The specimen was PBMCs or T cells enriched from blood (not recorded which). This chain uses TRBV2 with TRBJ1-5; unclear D gene. The CDR3 reads CASSGSIREAQHF. For the CDR3, the DNA is TGTGCCAGCAGTGGGTCCATCAGAGAGGCCCAGCATTTT. Full variable domain (outside the CDR3, taken from reference TRBV2 and TRBJ1-5): EPEVTQTPSHQVTQMGQEVILRCVPISNHLYFYWYRQILGQKVEFLVSFYNNEISEKSEIFDDQFSVERPDGSNFTLKIRSTKLEDSAMYFCASSGSIREAQHFGDGTRLSIL.